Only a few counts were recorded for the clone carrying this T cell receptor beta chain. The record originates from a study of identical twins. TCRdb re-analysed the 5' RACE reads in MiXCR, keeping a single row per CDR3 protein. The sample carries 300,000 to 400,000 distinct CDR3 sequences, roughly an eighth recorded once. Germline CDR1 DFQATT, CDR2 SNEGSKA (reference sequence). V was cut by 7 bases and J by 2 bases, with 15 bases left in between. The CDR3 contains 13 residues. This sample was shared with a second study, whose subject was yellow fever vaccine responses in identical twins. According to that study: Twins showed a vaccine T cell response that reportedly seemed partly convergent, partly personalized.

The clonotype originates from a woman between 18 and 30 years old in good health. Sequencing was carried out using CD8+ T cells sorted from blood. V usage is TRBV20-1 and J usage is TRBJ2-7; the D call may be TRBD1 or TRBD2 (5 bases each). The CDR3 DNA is TGCAGTGGCAGAGGGACGGAACCCTACGAGCAGTACTTC. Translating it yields CSGRGTEPYEQYF.